Sequencing of this T cell receptor beta chain was carried out in a study of shared clonotypes between healthy human individuals. J lost 5 bases, V lost 5 bases, and 2 bases had no gene match. Per the germline V gene, CDR1 is PRHDT and CDR2 is FYEKMQ (reference sequence). The CDR3 is 13 amino acids. The method was immunoSEQ multiplex PCR; TCRdb's version includes in-frame clones alone and lacks a portion of them. The sample has millions of clones, about 95% seen once; the top ten hold 1% to 1.3%. The naive CD8 subset, CD45RO-negative cells positively selected for CCR7, excluded terminally differentiated effector memory CD45RA+ cells.

V usage is TRBV13 and J usage is TRBJ2-5, with TRBD1 identical over 10 bases. Sequenced sample: naive CD8+ T cells sorted from blood. The sequence was obtained from a man younger than 35 in good health. The CDR3 here is CASSRDRGETQYF. The CDR3 region has the DNA TGTGCCAGCAGCCGGGACAGGGGTGAGACCCAGTACTTC. Based on the CDR3 plus reference TRBV13 and TRBJ2-5, the full variable domain is AAGVIQSPRHLIKEKRETATLKCYPIPRHDTVYWYQQGPGQDPQFLISFYEKMQSDKGSIPDRFSAQQFSDYHSELNMSSLELGDSALYFCASSRDRGETQYFGPGTRLLVL.